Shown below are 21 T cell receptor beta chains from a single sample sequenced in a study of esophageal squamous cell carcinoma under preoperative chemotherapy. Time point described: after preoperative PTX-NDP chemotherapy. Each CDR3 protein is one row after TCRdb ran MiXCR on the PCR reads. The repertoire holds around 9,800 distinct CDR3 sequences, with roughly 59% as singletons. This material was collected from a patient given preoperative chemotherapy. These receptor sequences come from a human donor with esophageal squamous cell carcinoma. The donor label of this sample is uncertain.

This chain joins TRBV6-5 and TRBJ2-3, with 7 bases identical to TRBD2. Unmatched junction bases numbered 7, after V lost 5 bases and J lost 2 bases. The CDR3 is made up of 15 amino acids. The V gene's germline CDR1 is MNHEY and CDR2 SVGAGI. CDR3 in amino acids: CASSHTGGYTDTQYF. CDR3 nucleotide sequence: TGTGCCAGCAGTCACACCGGGGGGTACACAGATACGCAGTATTTT.

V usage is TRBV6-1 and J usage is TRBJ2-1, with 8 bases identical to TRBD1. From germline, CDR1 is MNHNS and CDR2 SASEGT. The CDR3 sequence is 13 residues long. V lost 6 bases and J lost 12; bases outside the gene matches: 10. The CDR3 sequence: CASSLGTGGLQFF. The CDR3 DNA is TGTGCCAGCAGCCTCGGGACAGGAGGGCTGCAGTTCTTC.

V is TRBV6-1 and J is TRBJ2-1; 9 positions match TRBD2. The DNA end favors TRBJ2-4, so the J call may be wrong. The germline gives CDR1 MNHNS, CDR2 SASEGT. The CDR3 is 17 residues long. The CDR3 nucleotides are TGTGCCAGCAGTGAGGGAGCGGGGGGCCGGGACCAAGAGACTCAGTACTTC. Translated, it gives CASSEGAGGRDQETQYF.

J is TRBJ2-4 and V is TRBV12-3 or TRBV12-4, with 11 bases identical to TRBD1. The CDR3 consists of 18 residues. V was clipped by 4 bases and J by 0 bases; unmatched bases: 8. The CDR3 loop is CASSSDRGPGRAKNIQYF. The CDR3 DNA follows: TGTGCCAGCAGTTCGGACAGGGGGCCCGGACGAGCCAAAAACATTCAGTACTTC.

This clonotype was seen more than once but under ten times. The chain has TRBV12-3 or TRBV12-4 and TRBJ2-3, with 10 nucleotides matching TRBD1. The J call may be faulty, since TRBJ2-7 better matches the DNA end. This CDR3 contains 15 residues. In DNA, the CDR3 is TGTGCCACCACCTTTGGGACAGGGGTATCTTATGAGCAGTACTTC. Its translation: CATTFGTGVSYEQYF.

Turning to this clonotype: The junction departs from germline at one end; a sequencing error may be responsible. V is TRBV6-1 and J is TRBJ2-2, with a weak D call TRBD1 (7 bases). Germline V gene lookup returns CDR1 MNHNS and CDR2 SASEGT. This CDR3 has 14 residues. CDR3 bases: TGTGCGGGCAGCCAGGGACTCAGCACAGGGGCGCTGTTTTTT. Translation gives CAGSQGLSTGALFF.

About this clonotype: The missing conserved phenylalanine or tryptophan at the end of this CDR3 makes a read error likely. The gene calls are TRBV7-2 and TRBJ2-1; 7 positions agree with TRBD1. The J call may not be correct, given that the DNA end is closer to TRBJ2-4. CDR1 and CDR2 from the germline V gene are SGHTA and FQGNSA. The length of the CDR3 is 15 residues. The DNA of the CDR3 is TGTGCCAGCAGCCCCCCGACAGGGTCCAAAAACATTCAGTACTTA. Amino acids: CASSPPTGSKNIQYL.

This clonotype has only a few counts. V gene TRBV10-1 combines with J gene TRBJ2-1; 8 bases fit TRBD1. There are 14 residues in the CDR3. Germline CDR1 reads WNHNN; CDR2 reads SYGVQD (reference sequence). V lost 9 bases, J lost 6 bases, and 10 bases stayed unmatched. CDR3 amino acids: CASSPLGQGNEQFF. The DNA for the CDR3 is TGCGCCAGTAGCCCCCTCGGACAGGGCAATGAGCAGTTCTTC.

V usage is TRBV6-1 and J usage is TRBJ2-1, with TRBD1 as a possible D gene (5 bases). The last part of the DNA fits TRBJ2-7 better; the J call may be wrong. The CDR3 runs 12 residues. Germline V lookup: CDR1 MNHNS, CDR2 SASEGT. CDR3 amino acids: CASRDSSREQYF. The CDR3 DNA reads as TGTGCCAGCAGAGACAGTTCCCGTGAGCAGTACTTC.

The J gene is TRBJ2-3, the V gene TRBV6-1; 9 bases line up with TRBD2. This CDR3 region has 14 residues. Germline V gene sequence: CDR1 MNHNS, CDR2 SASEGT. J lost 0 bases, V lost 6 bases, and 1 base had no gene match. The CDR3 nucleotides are TGTGCCAGCAGAACTAGCGGGAGCACAGATACGCAGTATTTT. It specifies CASRTSGSTDTQYF.

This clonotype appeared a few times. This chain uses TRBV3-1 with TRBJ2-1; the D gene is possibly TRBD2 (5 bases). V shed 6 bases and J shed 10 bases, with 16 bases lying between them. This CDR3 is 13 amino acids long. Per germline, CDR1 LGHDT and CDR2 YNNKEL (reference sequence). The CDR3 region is CASRLEGSYEQFF. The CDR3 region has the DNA TGTGCCAGCAGACTCGAGGGATCCTACGAGCAGTTCTTC.

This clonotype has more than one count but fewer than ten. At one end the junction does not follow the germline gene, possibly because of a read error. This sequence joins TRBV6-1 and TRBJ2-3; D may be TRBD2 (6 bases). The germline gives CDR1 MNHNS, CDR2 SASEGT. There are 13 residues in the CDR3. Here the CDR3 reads CARGVREENTQYF. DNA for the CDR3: TGTGCCAGGGGTGTGAGGGAGGAGAACACGCAGTATTTC.

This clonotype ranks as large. The CDR3 protein is CASSLDRGVYEQFF. The CDR3, as DNA: TGTGCCAGCAGTTTAGACAGGGGGGTCTATGAGCAGTTCTTC. This chain joins TRBV12-3 or TRBV12-4 and TRBJ2-1, with 8 bases identical to TRBD1. The CDR3 contains 14 residues. With V trimmed by 1 base and J by 8 bases, 4 bases remained unmatched.

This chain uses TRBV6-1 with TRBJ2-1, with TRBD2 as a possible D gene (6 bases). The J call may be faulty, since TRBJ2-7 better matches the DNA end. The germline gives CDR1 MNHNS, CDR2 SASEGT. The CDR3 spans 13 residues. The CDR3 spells CATHRGSHNEQYF. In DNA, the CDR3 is TGTGCCACCCACCGGGGGTCCCACAATGAGCAGTACTTC.

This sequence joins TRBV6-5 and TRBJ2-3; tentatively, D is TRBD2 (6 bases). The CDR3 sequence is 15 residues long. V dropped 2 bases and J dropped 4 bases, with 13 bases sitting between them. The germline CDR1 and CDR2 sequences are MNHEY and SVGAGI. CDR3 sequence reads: CASSYSGTPPDTQYF. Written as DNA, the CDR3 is TGTGCCAGCAGTTACAGTGGGACTCCCCCAGATACGCAGTATTTT.

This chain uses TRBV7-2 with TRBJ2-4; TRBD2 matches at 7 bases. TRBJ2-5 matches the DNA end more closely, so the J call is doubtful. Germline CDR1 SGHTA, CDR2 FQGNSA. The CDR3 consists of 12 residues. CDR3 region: CASNPPGGTQYF. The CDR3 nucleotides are TGTGCCAGCAACCCCCCGGGGGGGACCCAGTACTTC.

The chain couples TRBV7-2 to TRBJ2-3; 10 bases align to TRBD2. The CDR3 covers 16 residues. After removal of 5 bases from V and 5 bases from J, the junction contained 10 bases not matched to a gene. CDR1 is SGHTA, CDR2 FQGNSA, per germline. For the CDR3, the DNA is TGTGCCAGCAGCCCTCCATCGAGCGGGGGGGAAGATACGCAGTATTTT. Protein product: CASSPPSSGGEDTQYF.

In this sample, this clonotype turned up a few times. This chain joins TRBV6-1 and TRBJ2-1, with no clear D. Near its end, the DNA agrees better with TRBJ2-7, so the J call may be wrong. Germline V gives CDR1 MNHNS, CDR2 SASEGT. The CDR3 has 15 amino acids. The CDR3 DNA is TGTGCCAGCAGGGGGAAAAGGTTAATGACCTACGAGCAGTACTTC. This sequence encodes CASRGKRLMTYEQYF.

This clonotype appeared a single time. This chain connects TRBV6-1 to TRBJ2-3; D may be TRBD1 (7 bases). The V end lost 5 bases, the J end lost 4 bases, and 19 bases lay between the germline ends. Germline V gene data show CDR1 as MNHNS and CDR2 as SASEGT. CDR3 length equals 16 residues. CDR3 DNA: TGTGCCAGCAGTCGCAACCAGGGGGGCGGGGCAGATACGCAGTATTTT. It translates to CASSRNQGGGADTQYF.

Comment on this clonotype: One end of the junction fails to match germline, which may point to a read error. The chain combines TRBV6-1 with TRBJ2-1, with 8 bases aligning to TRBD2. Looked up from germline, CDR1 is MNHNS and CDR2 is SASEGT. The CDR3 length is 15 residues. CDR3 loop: CVSRAGLVLYNEQFF. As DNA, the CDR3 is TGTGTCAGCCGGGCGGGACTAGTCCTCTACAATGAGCAGTTCTTC.

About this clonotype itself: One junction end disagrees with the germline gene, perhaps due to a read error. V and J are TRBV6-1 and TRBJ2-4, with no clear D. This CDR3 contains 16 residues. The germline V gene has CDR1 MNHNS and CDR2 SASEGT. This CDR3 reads CASRVLWVRDKNTQYF. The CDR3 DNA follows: TGTGCCAGCCGCGTATTGTGGGTGAGAGACAAAAATACTCAGTATTTC.